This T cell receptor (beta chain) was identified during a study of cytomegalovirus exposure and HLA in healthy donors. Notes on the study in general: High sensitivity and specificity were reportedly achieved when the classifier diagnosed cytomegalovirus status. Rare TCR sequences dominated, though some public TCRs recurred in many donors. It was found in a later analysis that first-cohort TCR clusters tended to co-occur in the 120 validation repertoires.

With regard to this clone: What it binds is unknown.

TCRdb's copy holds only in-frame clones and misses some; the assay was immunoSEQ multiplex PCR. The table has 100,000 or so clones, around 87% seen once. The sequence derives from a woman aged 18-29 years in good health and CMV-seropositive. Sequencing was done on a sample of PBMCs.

The CDR3 loop reads CASSTGAQETQYF. For the CDR3, the DNA is TGTGCCAGCAGCACAGGGGCGCAAGAGACCCAGTACTTC. The V gene is TRBV6-4, the J gene TRBJ2-5; 7 bases agree with TRBD1. This CDR3 is 13 amino acids long. CDR1 is MRHNA and CDR2 is SNTAGT in the germline V gene. V gave up 6 bases and J gave up 2 bases; unmatched junction bases: 3.